This TCR beta chain comes out of a study of cytomegalovirus exposure and HLA in healthy donors. Regarding the study as a whole: In an earlier analysis, most TCR beta V segments were productive about 87% or about 30% of the time.

PCR involved 60 Vbeta and 13 Jbeta primers. Sequenced by immunoSEQ multiplex PCR; TCRdb stores in-frame clones only, minus some. The sample has roughly 130,000 clones, around 78% seen once. This clone has a handful of counts. Its antigen is as yet unknown. This CDR3 has 15 amino acids. Germline values: CDR1 SNHLY, CDR2 FYNNEI. V was pared by 7 bases and J by 7 bases, with 11 bases of the junction left unmatched. This TCR was recovered from a woman aged 40-49 years in good health and CMV-seronegative. The chain joins TRBV2 to TRBJ1-5, with 9 nucleotides matching TRBD1. The source material was PBMCs. The CDR3 here is CASKGTGGDGQPQHF. The CDR3 nucleotides read TGTGCCAGCAAAGGAACAGGGGGCGATGGGCAGCCCCAGCATTTT. The full variable domain, rest sourced from reference TRBV2 and TRBJ1-5, is EPEVTQTPSHQVTQMGQEVILRCVPISNHLYFYWYRQILGQKVEFLVSFYNNEISEKSEIFDDQFSVERPDGSNFTLKIRSTKLEDSAMYFCASKGTGGDGQPQHFGDGTRLSIL.